This TCR beta chain is from a study of control samples from healthy donors and cancer patients. Assay: immunoSEQ multiplex PCR; the TCRdb copy retains only in-frame clones and omits some. The table lists roughly 86,000 clones, over 75% of them singletons. This CDR3 is 19 amino acids long. Trimming cost V 3 bases and J 7 bases, with 30 bases left between them. CDR1 LGHDT and CDR2 YNNKEL come from the germline V gene (reference sequence). This receptor was taken from a woman under 30 in good health. This rearrangement joins TRBV3-1 (or the pseudogene TRBV3-2) to TRBJ1-2; D call uncertain. Sequenced input: blood. The CDR3 DNA is TGTGCCAGCAGCCATTACTCCACCGGCGCGAGGGATCGGCAACGTGGCTACACCTTC. Amino acids: CASSHYSTGARDRQRGYTF.